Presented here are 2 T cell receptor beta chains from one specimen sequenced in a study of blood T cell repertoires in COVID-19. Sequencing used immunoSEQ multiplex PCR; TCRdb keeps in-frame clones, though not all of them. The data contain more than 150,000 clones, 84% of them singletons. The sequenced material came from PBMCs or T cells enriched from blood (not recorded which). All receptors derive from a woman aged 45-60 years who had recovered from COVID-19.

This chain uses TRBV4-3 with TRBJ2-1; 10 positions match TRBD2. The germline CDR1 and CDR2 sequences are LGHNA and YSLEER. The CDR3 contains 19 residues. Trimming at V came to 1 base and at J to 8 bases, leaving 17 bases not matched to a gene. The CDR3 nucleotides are TGCGCCAGCAGCCAAGGTGCCAGCGGGAGGGCCTTGCCCGAGGATGAGCAGTTCTTC. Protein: CASSQGASGRALPEDEQFF.

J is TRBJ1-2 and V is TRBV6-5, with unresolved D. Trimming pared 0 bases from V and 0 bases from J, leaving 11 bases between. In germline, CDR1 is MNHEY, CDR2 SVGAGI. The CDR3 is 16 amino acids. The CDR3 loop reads CASSYSAGNSNYGYTF. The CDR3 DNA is TGTGCCAGCAGTTACTCAGCCGGGAACTCTAACTATGGCTACACCTTC.